The TCR beta chain described here comes from a study of T-cell reconstitution after alpha-beta-depleted transplantation in children. On this clonotype: Antigen: not known.

Germline V gene sequence: CDR1 SGHAT, CDR2 FQNNGV. This CDR3 has 16 amino acids. V lost 2 bases to trimming and J lost 7 bases, with 18 bases between them. General study findings and limits: Approximately two months post-transplant, alpha-beta T cells reportedly originated from several hundred expanded graft clones. Day-60 TCRbeta diversity that was high in some patients was derived from surviving recipient T cells and thymic progenitors. A year had passed since transplant, and T-cell counts and diversity by then came mostly from newly produced T cells.

As it was prepared, the TCRbeta library received unique molecular identifiers. MiXCR was run by TCRdb on the PCR reads, yielding one entry per CDR3 protein. The sample lists under 750,000 distinct CDR3 sequences, 23% seen once, with less than 15% in the top ten. The chain links TRBV11-2 to TRBJ2-1; maybe TRBD1 (6 bases). Sequenced material: PBMCs, mostly from graft donor cells, taken 360 days after TCRalphabeta/CD19-depleted stem cell transplant. The receptor was derived from a boy younger than two who had a stem cell transplant for acute myeloid leukemia, so the T cells may come from the graft donor. The CDR3 DNA reads as TGTGCCAGCAGCTTATCTTTAACGACAGGCGGGAATGAGCAGTTCTTC. Residues: CASSLSLTTGGNEQFF.